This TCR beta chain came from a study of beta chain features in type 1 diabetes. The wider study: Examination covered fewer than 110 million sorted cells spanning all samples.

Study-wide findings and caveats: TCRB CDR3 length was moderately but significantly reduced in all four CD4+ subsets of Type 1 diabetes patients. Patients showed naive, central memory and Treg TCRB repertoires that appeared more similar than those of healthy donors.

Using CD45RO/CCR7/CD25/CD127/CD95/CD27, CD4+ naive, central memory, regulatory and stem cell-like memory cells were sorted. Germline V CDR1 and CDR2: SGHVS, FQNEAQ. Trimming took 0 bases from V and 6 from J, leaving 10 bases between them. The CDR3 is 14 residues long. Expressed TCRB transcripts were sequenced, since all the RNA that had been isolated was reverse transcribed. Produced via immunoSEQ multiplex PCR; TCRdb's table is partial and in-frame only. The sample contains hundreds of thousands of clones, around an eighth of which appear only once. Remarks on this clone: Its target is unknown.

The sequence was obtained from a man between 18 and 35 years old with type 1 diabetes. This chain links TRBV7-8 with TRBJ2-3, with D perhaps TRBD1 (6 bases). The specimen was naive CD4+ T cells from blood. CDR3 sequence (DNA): TGTGCCAGCAGCTTAGCGAGGGACACGGATACGCAGTATTTT. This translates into CASSLARDTDTQYF.